A selection of T cell receptor beta chains follows, all from one sample in a study of shared clonotypes between healthy human individuals. Sequencing used immunoSEQ multiplex PCR; TCRdb keeps in-frame clones, though not all of them. The sample has around 1.4 million clones; approximately 98.5% are singletons. What was sequenced was naive CD4+ T cells sorted from blood. Receptors originate from a man between 25 and 39 years old in good health. The CDR3 runs from the conserved cysteine through the conserved F or W. D genes are given only for firm matches.

cdr3_length	v_call	j_call	d_call	cdr3_aa
14	TRBV6-1	TRBJ2-7	TRBD2	CASSASGQGYEQYF
12	TRBV11-2	TRBJ1-1	.	CASSPDGTEAFF
13	TRBV7-6	TRBJ1-1	.	CASTSLRGTEAFF
16	TRBV7-9	TRBJ2-1	.	CASSLGANPSYNEQFF
15	TRBV19	TRBJ2-7	TRBD2	CASSITAGGPSEQYF
17	TRBV10-3	TRBJ2-3	.	CAISARGAVRVEDTQYF
17	TRBV7-2	TRBJ1-1	TRBD1	CASSLDRAGGGNTEAFF
15	TRBV29-1	TRBJ1-1	TRBD1	CSVNPSRTGGTEAFF
12	TRBV11-3	TRBJ2-5	.	CASSLDAETQYF
12	TRBV2	TRBJ2-7	.	CASSEPPYEQYF
17	TRBV11-3	TRBJ2-5	TRBD2	CASSPGTSGRVGETQYF
15	TRBV7-3	TRBJ2-1	.	CASSPPPRGGYEQFF
17	TRBV5-4	TRBJ2-2	.	CASSLETARSNTGELFF
18	TRBV18	TRBJ2-1	TRBD2	CASSPVRASGTLYNEQFF
12	TRBV29-1	TRBJ1-5	.	CSVVGGGQPQHF
17	TRBV18	TRBJ2-7	TRBD1	CASSPLRTGDSSYEQYF
13	TRBV30	TRBJ1-4	.	CASMGGGNEKLFF
14	TRBV11-2	TRBJ2-7	.	CASSRLVDTYEQYF
16	TRBV5-8	TRBJ1-2	.	CASSPTGTESFYGYTF
15	TRBV9	TRBJ2-3	TRBD1	CASSVVAGGEDTQYF
14	TRBV29-1	TRBJ2-7	.	CSVAPSRDPYEQYF
14	TRBV10-2	TRBJ2-5	TRBD2	CASSAAGEFETQYF
13	TRBV1	TRBJ2-1	.	CTSSQLRENEQFF
15	TRBV5-1	TRBJ2-3	TRBD2	CASSLEGTSGSTQYF
18	TRBV7-9	TRBJ2-5	TRBD2	CASSLTSRGLGDQETQYF
14	TRBV28	TRBJ1-5	.	CASSYQGSNQPQHF
14	TRBV6-1	TRBJ1-1	.	CASSERGVDTEAFF
14	TRBV2	TRBJ2-7	TRBD1	CASKSGQGAYEQYF
18	TRBV5-1	TRBJ2-3	.	CASRTGFGRGSNTDTQYF
17	TRBV5-1	TRBJ1-2	.	CASSPSAGSSSGYGYTF
16	TRBV7-9	TRBJ2-7	TRBD2	CASSYRTSGRTGEQYF
14	TRBV9	TRBJ2-7	.	CASSRGGSHYEQYF
14	TRBV9	TRBJ2-2	.	CASSVGGNSGELFF
16	TRBV21-1	TRBJ1-5	.	CASSIPLPREDQPQHF
13	TRBV7-7	TRBJ2-2	.	CASSLTSTGELFF
12	TRBV10-3	TRBJ2-7	TRBD2	CAIRASGYEQYF
14	TRBV2	TRBJ1-1	.	CASRARTAKSEAFF
16	TRBV30	TRBJ1-5	TRBD1	CAWSVSPGTVNQPQHF
14	TRBV7-8	TRBJ2-7	.	CASSLAHSTYEQYF
15	TRBV7-2	TRBJ1-1	.	CASSLTGLMNTEAFF
16	TRBV2	TRBJ1-2	TRBD1	CASSALGQGQNYGYTF
11	TRBV2	TRBJ2-3	.	CASAITDTQYF
15	TRBV28	TRBJ2-1	TRBD2	CASSLASRLANEQFF
15	TRBV18	TRBJ2-1	TRBD1	CASSPQGQGHNEQFF